The rows below give T cell receptor beta chains drawn from one sample of a study of low-dose radiotherapy and immunotherapy resistance in tumors. TCRdb re-derived calls from the reads in MiXCR, one entry per CDR3 protein. The sample has around 68,000 distinct CDR3 sequences, about 26% seen once; the top ten hold roughly 6.5%. Sequencing used PBMCs, obtained before treatment. The receptor source for this set is a male donor with rectosigmoid adenocarcinoma. CDR3s include the opening cysteine and the closing phenylalanine or tryptophan. Each record gives: clone size, CDR3 length, D gene, J gene, V gene, CDR3 protein, CDR3 DNA. The D gene is left open where the match is weak. A row's size may be missing; if present it is once, few, many or a size class.

abundance: many; len: 10; d_gene: NA; j_gene: TRBJ1-2; v_gene: TRBV20-1; CDR3aa: CGRDNYGYTF; CDR3nt: TGCGGCCGGGATAACTATGGCTACACCTTC
abundance: many; len: 13; d_gene: NA; j_gene: TRBJ2-3; v_gene: TRBV9; CDR3aa: CASSVVDTDTQYF; CDR3nt: TGTGCCAGCAGCGTAGTCGACACAGATACGCAGTATTTT
abundance: many; len: 13; d_gene: NA; j_gene: TRBJ1-4; v_gene: TRBV29-1; CDR3aa: CSASRGLDEKLFF; CDR3nt: TGCAGCGCATCTAGGGGGTTGGATGAAAAACTGTTTTTT
abundance: many; len: 15; d_gene: NA; j_gene: TRBJ2-1; v_gene: TRBV7-2; CDR3aa: CASSLDGSARNEQFF; CDR3nt: TGTGCCAGCAGTTTAGACGGCTCGGCGAGAAATGAGCAGTTCTTC
abundance: few; len: 13; d_gene: TRBD2; j_gene: TRBJ2-7; v_gene: TRBV27; CDR3aa: CASKISWGGEQYF; CDR3nt: TGTGCCAGCAAGATTTCGTGGGGGGGCGAGCAGTACTTC
abundance: many; len: 15; d_gene: TRBD1; j_gene: TRBJ2-2; v_gene: TRBV15; CDR3aa: CATSIRQGVTGELFF; CDR3nt: TGTGCCACCAGCATTAGACAGGGGGTTACCGGGGAGCTGTTTTTT
abundance: many; len: 17; d_gene: TRBD1; j_gene: TRBJ2-7; v_gene: TRBV28; CDR3aa: CASSLLVSDRGDHEQYF; CDR3nt: TGTGCCAGCAGTTTACTGGTTTCGGACAGGGGTGATCACGAGCAGTACTTC
abundance: many; len: 16; d_gene: TRBD1; j_gene: TRBJ2-7; v_gene: TRBV28; CDR3aa: CASSLGQATARDEQYF; CDR3nt: TGTGCCAGCAGTTTGGGACAGGCGACAGCGCGGGACGAGCAGTACTTC
abundance: many; len: 13; d_gene: NA; j_gene: TRBJ2-7; v_gene: TRBV9; CDR3aa: CASSVNSGGEQYF; CDR3nt: TGTGCCAGCAGCGTTAACAGTGGGGGCGAGCAGTACTTC
abundance: many; len: 17; d_gene: TRBD2; j_gene: TRBJ2-1; v_gene: TRBV7-2; CDR3aa: CASSLRGVAGGLNEQFF; CDR3nt: TGTGCCAGCAGCCTCCGGGGGGTAGCGGGAGGGCTTAATGAGCAGTTCTTC
abundance: many; len: 11; d_gene: NA; j_gene: TRBJ2-5; v_gene: TRBV4-3; CDR3aa: CASSQGGTQYF; CDR3nt: TGCGCCAGCAGCCAAGGGGGGACCCAGTACTTC
abundance: NA; len: 15; d_gene: NA; j_gene: TRBJ1-1; v_gene: TRBV5-6; CDR3aa: CASSMARGLNTEAFF; CDR3nt: TGTGCCAGCAGCATGGCCAGGGGTTTGAACACTGAAGCTTTCTTT
abundance: NA; len: 12; d_gene: NA; j_gene: TRBJ1-2; v_gene: TRBV30; CDR3aa: CAWSGQTYGYTF; CDR3nt: TGTGCCTGGAGTGGTCAGACCTATGGCTACACCTTC
abundance: many; len: 16; d_gene: TRBD2; j_gene: TRBJ2-4; v_gene: TRBV20-1; CDR3aa: CSARVEGGTGRDIQYF; CDR3nt: TGCAGTGCTAGAGTTGAAGGGGGGACCGGGAGGGACATTCAGTACTTC
abundance: many; len: 14; d_gene: TRBD2; j_gene: TRBJ2-1; v_gene: TRBV29-1; CDR3aa: CSIEGLAGGDEQFF; CDR3nt: TGCAGCATAGAGGGACTAGCGGGCGGGGATGAGCAGTTCTTC
abundance: NA; len: 17; d_gene: NA; j_gene: TRBJ2-1; v_gene: TRBV12-3/TRBV12-4; CDR3aa: CASATHNILAVLYEQFF; CDR3nt: TGTGCCAGCGCAACCCATAACATACTAGCCGTATTGTATGAGCAGTTCTTC
abundance: many; len: 15; d_gene: TRBD1; j_gene: TRBJ1-4; v_gene: TRBV5-1; CDR3aa: CASSLEGARNEKLFF; CDR3nt: TGCGCCAGCAGCTTGGAGGGGGCGAGGAATGAAAAACTGTTTTTT
abundance: NA; len: 15; d_gene: TRBD1; j_gene: TRBJ1-5; v_gene: TRBV28; CDR3aa: CASSGGQVIYQPQHF; CDR3nt: TGTGCCAGCAGCGGGGGACAGGTTATCTATCAGCCCCAGCATTTT
abundance: many; len: 16; d_gene: NA; j_gene: TRBJ1-1; v_gene: TRBV18; CDR3aa: CASSPRRADMNTEAFF; CDR3nt: TGTGCCAGCTCACCACGTAGGGCGGATATGAACACTGAAGCTTTCTTT
abundance: medium-sized; len: 17; d_gene: NA; j_gene: TRBJ2-1; v_gene: TRBV4-2; CDR3aa: CASSQEGDSGGYNEQFF; CDR3nt: TGTGCCAGCAGCCAAGAGGGTGACAGTGGGGGTTACAATGAGCAGTTCTTC
abundance: many; len: 16; d_gene: NA; j_gene: TRBJ2-5; v_gene: TRBV3-1; CDR3aa: CASSFSRGGWQETQYF; CDR3nt: TGTGCCAGCAGTTTCTCGAGAGGAGGGTGGCAAGAGACCCAGTACTTC
abundance: many; len: 15; d_gene: TRBD1; j_gene: TRBJ2-3; v_gene: TRBV9; CDR3aa: CASSPIGQGRDTQYF; CDR3nt: TGTGCCAGCAGCCCCATTGGACAGGGAAGAGATACGCAGTATTTT
abundance: few; len: 12; d_gene: NA; j_gene: TRBJ2-1; v_gene: TRBV29-1; CDR3aa: CSARPATDEQFF; CDR3nt: TGCAGCGCACGGCCTGCTACAGATGAGCAGTTCTTC
abundance: many; len: 17; d_gene: TRBD1; j_gene: TRBJ2-5; v_gene: TRBV11-2; CDR3aa: CASSLRQGAIGKETQYF; CDR3nt: TGTGCCAGCAGCCTGAGACAGGGGGCTATTGGTAAAGAGACCCAGTACTTC
abundance: NA; len: 12; d_gene: NA; j_gene: TRBJ2-5; v_gene: TRBV29-1; CDR3aa: CSFGRVQETQYF; CDR3nt: TGCAGCTTTGGACGGGTCCAAGAGACCCAGTACTTC
abundance: many; len: 13; d_gene: NA; j_gene: TRBJ2-1; v_gene: TRBV7-7; CDR3aa: CASSLQGNNEQFF; CDR3nt: TGTGCTAGCAGCTTGCAAGGAAACAATGAGCAGTTCTTC
abundance: many; len: 16; d_gene: TRBD2; j_gene: TRBJ2-2; v_gene: TRBV28; CDR3aa: CASISAASGGAGELFF; CDR3nt: TGTGCCAGCATCTCGGCCGCTAGCGGGGGTGCCGGGGAGCTGTTTTTT
abundance: many; len: 13; d_gene: NA; j_gene: TRBJ1-2; v_gene: TRBV10-3; CDR3aa: CAIRETGLPGYTF; CDR3nt: TGTGCCATCAGGGAAACAGGTCTCCCTGGCTACACCTTC
abundance: many; len: 17; d_gene: TRBD1; j_gene: TRBJ1-4; v_gene: TRBV9; CDR3aa: CASSVVGGGATNEKLFF; CDR3nt: TGTGCCAGCAGCGTAGTCGGAGGGGGCGCAACTAATGAAAAACTGTTTTTT
abundance: many; len: 14; d_gene: NA; j_gene: TRBJ2-7; v_gene: TRBV27; CDR3aa: CASSPTQGSHEQYF; CDR3nt: TGTGCCAGCAGTCCAACTCAAGGGAGCCACGAGCAGTACTTC
abundance: NA; len: 12; d_gene: NA; j_gene: TRBJ2-5; v_gene: TRBV5-6; CDR3aa: CASSFVQETQYF; CDR3nt: TGTGCCAGCAGCTTTGTGCAAGAGACCCAGTACTTC
abundance: many; len: 11; d_gene: NA; j_gene: TRBJ2-7; v_gene: TRBV5-1; CDR3aa: CASGYGSEQYF; CDR3nt: TGCGCCAGCGGTTACGGGAGCGAGCAGTACTTC
abundance: many; len: 18; d_gene: NA; j_gene: TRBJ2-3; v_gene: TRBV9; CDR3aa: CASSSPPDRYPSTDTQYF; CDR3nt: TGTGCCAGCAGCTCACCCCCCGACAGGTACCCTAGCACAGATACGCAGTATTTT
abundance: NA; len: 16; d_gene: NA; j_gene: TRBJ2-6; v_gene: TRBV9; CDR3aa: CASSVAESSGANVLTF; CDR3nt: TGTGCCAGCAGCGTAGCGGAGAGCTCTGGGGCCAACGTCCTGACTTTC